The T cell receptor beta chain under discussion was sequenced for a study of OX40 agonist ivuxolimab in advanced cancers. Background on the study: Patients received the agonistic anti-OX40 (CD134) antibody ivuxolimab. All patients had ivuxolimab intravenously every 2 weeks at 0.01 to 10 mg/kg.

The table came from immunoSEQ multiplex PCR; TCRdb's copy has only in-frame clones and leaves some out. The data contain 75,000 to 100,000 clones, approximately 80% of them singletons. The CDR3 is 15 residues long. CDR1 is MNHEY and CDR2 is SMNVEV in the germline V gene (reference sequence). V lost 7 bases and J lost 0; bases outside the gene matches: 7. The receptor's source is an adult with an advanced solid tumor such as melanoma, head and neck, liver or kidney cancer. The sequencing used CD4+ or CD8+ T cells sorted from blood, collected in a trial of the OX40 agonist ivuxolimab. This chain connects TRBV27 to TRBJ2-5; TRBD1 matches 8 bases. CDR3 coding DNA: TGTGCCAGCACCAGGACAGGGTCCTACCAAGAGACCCAGTACTTC. This codes for CASTRTGSYQETQYF.